These 31 T cell receptor beta chains were sequenced from one sample in a study of long-term antiretroviral therapy in people with HIV. A v3.0 immunoSEQ assay was performed at survey level. Generated by immunoSEQ multiplex PCR, the TCRdb table keeps only in-frame clones and is missing some. Of approximately 13,000 clones listed, approximately 80% are singletons. The sample consisted of unsorted PBMCs, taken 0.4 years after starting antiretroviral therapy. Receptors originate from a man aged 30 to 45 with HIV.

This clone has a single count. CDR3 protein: CASSFGQGNTGELFF. As DNA, the CDR3 is TGTGCCAGCAGCTTTGGCCAGGGTAACACCGGGGAGCTGTTTTTT. The chain carries TRBV7-9 and TRBJ2-2; perhaps TRBD1 as D (5 bases). The V and J ends lost 3 bases and 2 bases respectively, with 10 bases between them. The CDR3 is 15 residues long. CDR1 is SEHNR and CDR2 is FQNEAQ in the germline V gene (reference sequence).

This chain connects TRBV7-9 to TRBJ1-5; D is uncertain. Germline loops: CDR1 SEHNR, CDR2 FQNEAQ (reference sequence). Trimming pared 5 bases from V and 4 bases from J, leaving 9 bases between. The CDR3 length is 13 residues. The CDR3 is CASSPWENQPQHF. In DNA form, the CDR3 reads TGTGCCAGCAGCCCTTGGGAAAATCAGCCCCAGCATTTT.

The chain recombines TRBV7-9 with TRBJ1-4; no definite D call. V was cut by 7 bases and J by 7 bases, with 16 bases left in between. The CDR3 sequence is 14 residues long. Germline V gene sequence: CDR1 SEHNR, CDR2 FQNEAQ (reference sequence). The DNA of the CDR3 is TGTGCCAGCACTCAGCGCCTGGCAGCTGAAAAACTGTTTTTT. Translating it yields CASTQRLAAEKLFF. Full variable domain (rest looked up from reference TRBV7-9 and TRBJ1-4): DTGVSQNPRHKITKRGQNVTFRCDPISEHNRLYWYRQTLGQGPEFLTYFQNEAQLEKSRLLSDRFSAERPKGSFSTLEIQRTEQGDSAMYLCASTQRLAAEKLFFGSGTQLSVL.

V gene TRBV10-3 combines with J gene TRBJ2-1; 10 bases agree with TRBD2. The CDR3 has 19 amino acids. Trimming cost V 4 bases and J 4 bases; bases outside gene matches: 16. Looked up from germline, CDR1 is ENHRY and CDR2 is SYGVKD. The CDR3 loop is CAISAGTSAPERVYNEQFF. The CDR3 bases are TGTGCCATCAGTGCCGGGACTAGCGCTCCCGAGAGGGTTTACAATGAGCAGTTCTTC.

Only a few counts were recorded for this clone. The chain uses TRBV2 and TRBJ2-3, with 7 bases that match TRBD1. The CDR3 spans 13 residues. Germline values: CDR1 SNHLY, CDR2 FYNNEI. The V and J ends lost 6 bases and 4 bases, in that order; junction bases with no gene match: 4. In nucleotides, the CDR3 is TGTGCCAGCAGGACAGGGTCCGCAGATACGCAGTATTTT. Amino acid sequence: CASRTGSADTQYF.

This clone has a single count. The chain joins TRBV5-1 to TRBJ1-1; D not resolved. CDR3 length equals 15 residues. The V end lost 0 bases, the J end lost 5 bases, and 14 bases lay between the germline ends. Germline V lookup: CDR1 SGHRS, CDR2 YFSETQ. The CDR3 loop reads CASSLEGDFETEAFF. The CDR3 DNA reads as TGCGCCAGCAGCTTGGAAGGCGATTTCGAGACTGAAGCTTTCTTT.

The rearrangement uses TRBV9 and TRBJ2-1, with 7 bases fitting TRBD2. V dropped 0 bases and J dropped 3; count of bases not matched to a gene: 3. Germline-derived CDR1 and CDR2 are SGDLS and YYNGEE. This CDR3 has 15 amino acids. This CDR3 is CASSVGGGSYNEQFF. CDR3 nucleotide sequence: TGTGCCAGCAGCGTAGGGGGGGGGAGCTACAATGAGCAGTTCTTC.

The chain links TRBV6-1 to TRBJ2-5; 7 nucleotides agree with TRBD2. Germline V gene lookup returns CDR1 MNHNS and CDR2 SASEGT. The CDR3 totals 13 residues. Trimming at V came to 6 bases and at J to 4 bases, leaving 5 bases not matched to a gene. The CDR3 nucleotides read TGTGCCAGCAGGACGGGAGGCGGAGAGACCCAGTACTTC. This gives the protein CASRTGGGETQYF.

The chain uses TRBV11-3 and TRBJ2-2; possibly TRBD1 or TRBD2 for D (6 bases each). CDR1 is SGHNT, CDR2 YENEEA, per germline. V shed 5 bases and J shed 0 bases, with 13 bases lying between them. The CDR3 covers 16 residues. This CDR3 reads CASSLGGGSNTGELFF. Written as DNA, the CDR3 is TGTGCCAGCAGCCTCGGAGGGGGTTCGAACACCGGGGAGCTGTTTTTT.

The chain employs TRBV5-1 and TRBJ1-3; unclear D gene. V was pared by 0 bases and J by 0 bases, with 7 bases between. Germline V gene sequence: CDR1 SGHRS, CDR2 YFSETQ. The CDR3 consists of 15 residues. This chain's CDR3 is CASSLGGLSGNTIYF. For the CDR3, the DNA is TGCGCCAGCAGCTTGGGAGGGCTCTCTGGAAACACCATATATTTT. The complete variable domain, with remaining parts taken from reference TRBV5-1 and TRBJ1-3, reads KAGVTQTPRYLIKTRGQQVTLSCSPISGHRSVSWYQQTPGQGLQFLFEYFSETQRNKGNFPGRFSGRQFSNSRSEMNVSTLELGDSALYLCASSLGGLSGNTIYFGEGSWLTVV.

This clone has just a few counts. The chain recombines TRBV6-5 with TRBJ1-1; 7 nucleotides align to TRBD1. Germline CDR1 reads MNHEY; CDR2 reads SVGAGI. Losses at the gene ends were 2 bases for V and 5 bases for J; bases not matched to a gene: 2. The CDR3 length is 13 residues. The CDR3 coding sequence is TGTGCCAGCAGTTACAGGGGGCCGACTGAAGCTTTCTTT. It translates to CASSYRGPTEAFF.

The chain is built from TRBV30 and TRBJ2-3, with TRBD2 matching over 7 bases. With V trimmed by 2 bases and J by 6 bases, 17 bases remained unmatched. Germline V CDR1 and CDR2: GTSNPN, SVGIG (reference sequence). This CDR3 has 17 residues. CDR3 sequence reads: CAWSPRRLAPDADTQYF. The CDR3, as DNA: TGTGCCTGGAGTCCCCGTCGACTAGCACCCGACGCGGATACGCAGTATTTT.

This clone occurred once. The V and J genes are TRBV4-1 and TRBJ1-1, with a possible D match to TRBD1 (6 bases). V was shortened by 3 bases and J by 0 bases, with 11 bases between the two germline ends. The germline CDR1 and CDR2 sequences are MGHRA and YSYEKL. The CDR3 sequence is 15 residues long. CDR3 loop: CASSHLQGMNTEAFF. CDR3 coding DNA: TGCGCCAGCAGCCATTTACAGGGCATGAACACTGAAGCTTTCTTT.

The chain combines TRBV4-1 with TRBJ1-3; the D is unclear. Germline V gene data show CDR1 as MGHRA and CDR2 as YSYEKL. This CDR3 is 16 amino acids long. V was pared by 1 base and J by 2 bases, with 12 bases between. DNA of the CDR3: TGCGCCAGCAGCCAAGGCGTCAGCATCACTGGAAACACCATATATTTT. Residues: CASSQGVSITGNTIYF.

The chain employs TRBV6-1 and TRBJ1-1; 11 bases fit TRBD1. The CDR3 spans 14 residues. J lost 4 bases, V lost 8 bases, and 6 bases had no gene match. CDR1 is MNHNS, CDR2 SASEGT, per germline. CDR3 sequence reads: CASLPGQGVTEAFF. CDR3 bases: TGTGCCAGCCTCCCGGGACAGGGGGTCACTGAAGCTTTCTTT.

The genes are TRBV10-3 and TRBJ1-1; 7 nucleotides match TRBD1. Losses at the gene ends were 6 bases for V and 8 bases for J; bases not matched to a gene: 12. CDR1 and CDR2 from the germline V gene are ENHRY and SYGVKD. The CDR3 is 14 residues long. This chain's CDR3 is CAISYTTEGQEAFF. CDR3 in DNA: TGTGCCATCAGCTATACCACAGAGGGACAGGAAGCTTTCTTT.

The rearrangement links TRBV7-2 to TRBJ2-2; maybe TRBD2 (5 bases). CDR1 SGHTA and CDR2 FQGNSA come from the germline V gene. Trimming took 3 bases from V and 3 from J, leaving 8 bases between them. The CDR3 has 14 residues. The CDR3 loop is CASSFSGDTGELFF. The CDR3 nucleotides read TGTGCCAGCAGCTTCAGCGGAGACACCGGGGAGCTGTTTTTT.

The genes are TRBV27 and TRBJ2-7; 10 bases fit TRBD1. The V segment lost 5 bases and the J segment 0 bases; nucleotides outside the gene matches: 4. Germline assignment: CDR1 MNHEY and CDR2 SMNVEV (reference sequence). The CDR3 is 15 residues long. The CDR3 nucleotides read TGTGCCAGCAGTCGGACAGGGGGTAGCTCCTACGAGCAGTACTTC. Translating it yields CASSRTGGSSYEQYF.

The chain has TRBV7-9 and TRBJ2-5; 7 positions agree with TRBD1. The CDR3 totals 15 residues. V was clipped by 1 base and J by 5 bases; unmatched bases: 7. Germline assignment: CDR1 SEHNR and CDR2 FQNEAQ (reference sequence). The CDR3, as DNA: TGTGCCAGCAGCTTAGGTGACAGGGTGGTCGAGACCCAGTACTTC. It yields the protein CASSLGDRVVETQYF.

By share, this clone counts as medium-sized. The chain recombines TRBV7-2 with TRBJ2-1; 15 bases map to TRBD2. The J segment lost 12 bases and the V segment lost 2 bases, leaving 17 bases of the junction unmatched. The length of the CDR3 is 19 residues. Germline-derived CDR1 and CDR2 are SGHTA and FQGNSA. Here the CDR3 DNA reads TGTGCCAGCAGCTTAAGAGGGGCGGGGACTAGCGGGGGGTTAGGTGGGCAGTTCTTC. Its protein is CASSLRGAGTSGGLGGQFF. Full variable domain (rest looked up from reference TRBV7-2 and TRBJ2-1): GAGVSQSPSNKVTEKGKDVELRCDPISGHTALYWYRQSLGQGLEFLIYFQGNSAPDKSGLPSDRFSAERTGGSVSTLTIQRTQQEDSAVYLCASSLRGAGTSGGLGGQFFGPGTRLTVL.

This chain joins TRBV10-2 and TRBJ2-1, with 11 bases identical to TRBD1. CDR1 and CDR2 (germline): WSHSY, SAAADI. J lost 7 bases, V lost 0 bases, and 5 bases had no gene match. The CDR3 contains 16 residues. CDR3 protein: CASSESGTGGANEQFF. CDR3 DNA: TGCGCCAGCAGTGAGTCCGGGACAGGGGGGGCGAATGAGCAGTTCTTC.

The V gene is TRBV11-1, the J gene TRBJ2-5; TRBD1 agrees at 9 bases. V lost 6 bases, J lost 4 bases, and 6 bases stayed unmatched. Germline CDR1 and CDR2: SGHAT and FQDESV (reference sequence). The CDR3 consists of 14 residues. The CDR3 here is CASSLDRGGETQYF. The CDR3 region has the DNA TGTGCCAGCAGTTTGGACAGGGGAGGAGAGACCCAGTACTTC.

The rearrangement uses TRBV7-2 and TRBJ2-7; no clear D. The CDR3 contains 11 residues. Germline CDR1 SGHTA, CDR2 FQGNSA. V was pared by 1 base and J by 12 bases, with 10 bases between. Here the CDR3 DNA reads TGTGCCAGCAGCTTAGGTCCAGAGTGGTACTTC. Its protein product is CASSLGPEWYF.

In DNA form, the CDR3 reads TGTGCCAGCAGCTTGCCGGGATTTTCTAGTGAGCAGTACTTC. Translating gives CASSLPGFSSEQYF. The chain has TRBV7-6 and TRBJ2-7; D possibly corresponds to TRBD2 (5 bases). CDR1 is SGHVS, CDR2 FNYEAQ, per germline. The CDR3 runs 14 residues. V was cut by 3 bases and J by 7 bases, with 16 bases left in between.

The V gene is TRBV7-9, the J gene TRBJ2-3; TRBD2 matches 11 bases. The germline gives CDR1 SEHNR, CDR2 FQNEAQ (reference sequence). The J segment lost 3 bases and the V segment lost 5 bases, leaving 13 bases of the junction unmatched. This CDR3 is built from 18 residues. CDR3 in amino acids: CASSVDSGGAIFTDTQYF. CDR3 nucleotides: TGTGCCAGCAGCGTAGATAGCGGGGGGGCCATTTTTACAGATACGCAGTATTTT.

This clone was picked up one time. The CDR3 DNA sequence: TGTGCCAGCAGCCACCAGGGCCTGGACTATGGCTACACCTTC. Its protein is CASSHQGLDYGYTF. The V and J genes are TRBV6-5 and TRBJ1-2; tentative D call: TRBD1 (5 bases). This CDR3 has 14 amino acids. Germline CDR1 is MNHEY and CDR2 is SVGAGI. The V and J ends lost 6 bases and 3 bases respectively, with 14 bases between them.

CDR3: CASSPAQPSGEKLFF. In DNA form, the CDR3 reads TGTGCCAGCAGTCCTGCCCAACCATCGGGAGAAAAACTGTTTTTT. This chain uses TRBV27 with TRBJ1-4; D remains ambiguous. V lost 5 bases and J lost 8, with 18 bases in between. CDR3 size: 15 residues. Germline CDR1 is MNHEY and CDR2 is SMNVEV (reference sequence).

V gene TRBV7-9 combines with J gene TRBJ2-3; 11 bases are shared with TRBD1. CDR1 is SEHNR, CDR2 FQNEAQ, per germline (reference sequence). With 5 bases clipped from V and 4 bases from J, the junction kept 5 bases outside the gene matches. CDR3 length: 15 residues. The DNA for the CDR3 is TGTGCCAGCAGCCTAAGGACAGGGGGCTCAGATACGCAGTATTTT. Translated: CASSLRTGGSDTQYF.

V gene TRBV5-8 combines with J gene TRBJ1-2; D call uncertain. Germline CDR1 and CDR2: SGHTS and YDEGEE. This CDR3 has 14 residues. V dropped 2 bases and J dropped 4 bases, with 12 bases sitting between them. CDR3 nucleotide sequence: TGTGCCAGCAGCTTCACGGCGCGAAGCTATGGCTACACCTTC. This encodes CASSFTARSYGYTF.

V usage is TRBV28 and J usage is TRBJ1-1; D is ambiguous. CDR1 and CDR2 (germline): MDHEN, SYDVKM. The CDR3 length is 13 residues. V was cut by 3 bases and J by 3 bases, with 8 bases left in between. CDR3 sequence: CASSFRRDTEAFF. DNA of the CDR3: TGTGCCAGCAGTTTTAGGAGAGACACTGAAGCTTTCTTT.

V usage is TRBV11-2 and J usage is TRBJ2-1; D is undetermined. The CDR3 loop spans 12 amino acids. The V and J ends lost 5 bases and 5 bases respectively, with 7 bases between them. Germline values: CDR1 SGHAT, CDR2 FQNNGV. CDR3 in amino acids: CASSLNHNEQFF. The CDR3 region has the DNA TGTGCCAGCAGCCTAAACCACAATGAGCAGTTCTTC.